This passage covers 6 T cell receptor beta chains from one sample sequenced in a study of early T cells in non-severe SARS-CoV-2 infection. TCRdb independently ran MiXCR on the 5' RACE reads; one entry per CDR3 protein. Here the sample spans more than 75,000 distinct CDR3 sequences, over 10% being singletons. Sequences were obtained from whole blood. The receptors shown here come from an adult who was a healthcare worker with PCR-confirmed SARS-CoV-2 infection or an uninfected control (not recorded which).

This clonotype was detected only a few times. The chain employs TRBV7-2 and TRBJ2-7; weak D call: TRBD1 (6 bases). V was shortened by 1 base and J by 3 bases, with 13 bases between the two germline ends. CDR3 length: 15 residues. Germline lookup yields CDR1 SGHTA and CDR2 FQGNSA. CDR3 sequence (DNA): TGTGCCAGCAGCTTAGTTCTACAGGGTGGCTACGAGCAGTACTTC. This codes for CASSLVLQGGYEQYF. Based on the CDR3 plus reference TRBV7-2 and TRBJ2-7, the full variable domain is GAGVSQSPSNKVTEKGKDVELRCDPISGHTALYWYRQSLGQGLEFLIYFQGNSAPDKSGLPSDRFSAERTGGSVSTLTIQRTQQEDSAVYLCASSLVLQGGYEQYFGPGTRLTVT.

This sequence joins TRBV7-2 and TRBJ1-2; D unclear. The germline V gene has CDR1 SGHTA and CDR2 FQGNSA. The CDR3 runs to 13 residues. V lost 5 bases and J lost 8, with 15 bases in between. CDR3 nucleotides: TGTGCCAGCAGCCCCCCTGGGGTTTGGGGCTACACCTTC. Translating it yields CASSPPGVWGYTF. Full variable domain (missing parts from reference TRBV7-2 and TRBJ1-2): GAGVSQSPSNKVTEKGKDVELRCDPISGHTALYWYRQSLGQGLEFLIYFQGNSAPDKSGLPSDRFSAERTGGSVSTLTIQRTQQEDSAVYLCASSPPGVWGYTFGSGTRLTVV.

In this sample, this clonotype turned up a few times. This sequence joins TRBV28 and TRBJ1-2; no clear D gene. Trimming pared 5 bases from V and 6 bases from J, leaving 7 bases between. This CDR3 contains 11 residues. Germline V gives CDR1 MDHEN, CDR2 SYDVKM. The CDR3 DNA reads as TGTGCCAGCAGTGTAACCGATGGCTACACCTTC. Residues: CASSVTDGYTF.

This clonotype has only a few counts. The V call is TRBV20-1, the J call TRBJ1-1; weak D call: TRBD1 (6 bases). V was shortened by 6 bases and J by 0 bases, with 11 bases between the two germline ends. The CDR3 is 13 residues long. The V gene's germline CDR1 is DFQATT and CDR2 SNEGSKA (reference sequence). CDR3 loop: CSAGQTMNTEAFF. The CDR3 DNA follows: TGCAGTGCCGGACAGACGATGAACACTGAAGCTTTCTTT.

The table lists this clonotype with many counts. V and J are TRBV7-3 and TRBJ2-7; 8 bases map to TRBD1. V gave up 5 bases and J gave up 6 bases; unmatched junction bases: 6. Germline CDR1 SGHTA, CDR2 FQGTGA. The CDR3 runs 13 residues. CDR3 protein: CASSRQGFGEQYF. Here the CDR3 DNA reads TGTGCCAGCAGCAGACAGGGGTTTGGCGAGCAGTACTTC.

The chain joins TRBV20-1 to TRBJ2-1; weak D call: TRBD1 (6 bases). Trimming took 3 bases from V and 7 from J, leaving 16 bases between them. This CDR3 is 14 amino acids long. Germline V gene data show CDR1 as DFQATT and CDR2 as SNEGSKA (reference sequence). CDR3 DNA: TGCAGTGCTAGTGGGACAAGCCCGGGGAATGAGCAGTTCTTC. It encodes CSASGTSPGNEQFF.